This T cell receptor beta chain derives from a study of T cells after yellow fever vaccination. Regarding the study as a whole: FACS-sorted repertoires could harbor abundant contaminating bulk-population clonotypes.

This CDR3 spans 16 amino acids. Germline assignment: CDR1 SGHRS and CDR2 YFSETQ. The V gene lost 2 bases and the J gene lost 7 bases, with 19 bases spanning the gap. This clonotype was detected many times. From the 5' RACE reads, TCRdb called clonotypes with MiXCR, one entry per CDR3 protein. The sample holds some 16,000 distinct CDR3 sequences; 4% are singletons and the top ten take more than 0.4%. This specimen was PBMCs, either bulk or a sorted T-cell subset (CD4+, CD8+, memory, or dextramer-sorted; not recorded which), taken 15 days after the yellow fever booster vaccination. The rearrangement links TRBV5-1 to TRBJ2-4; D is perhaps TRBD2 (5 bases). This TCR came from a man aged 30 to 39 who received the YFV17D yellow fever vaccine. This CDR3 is CASSLGPPGKGNIQYF. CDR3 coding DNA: TGCGCCAGCAGCTTAGGGCCCCCCGGGAAAGGGAACATTCAGTACTTC.